This T cell receptor (beta chain) was profiled in a study of T-cell memory formation after mild COVID-19. Overall study findings and caveats: Later expanders leaned CD4+, whereas clones that contracted between day 15 and 85 were balanced CD4/CD8.

One entry per CDR3 protein results from TCRdb running MiXCR on the 5' RACE reads. The table lists approximately 240,000 distinct CDR3 sequences, 16% of them singletons. The CDR3 runs 16 residues. V was clipped by 7 bases and J by 2 bases; unmatched bases: 12. Germline V gene sequence: CDR1 MDHEN, CDR2 SYDVKM. This clonotype was counted only a few times. Antigen unknown. The source of this sequence is a man aged 18-30 years who had mild COVID-19 (a few samples of this study predate the infection). Cell type and time point are not known. The sequencing sample was made of PBMCs or a T cell subset sorted from them (not recorded which). The chain carries TRBV28 and TRBJ2-7; 9 nucleotides align to TRBD1. The CDR3 here is CASTTSPGQGTYEQYF. The DNA of the CDR3 is TGTGCCAGCACGACCTCACCGGGACAGGGAACCTACGAGCAGTACTTC.